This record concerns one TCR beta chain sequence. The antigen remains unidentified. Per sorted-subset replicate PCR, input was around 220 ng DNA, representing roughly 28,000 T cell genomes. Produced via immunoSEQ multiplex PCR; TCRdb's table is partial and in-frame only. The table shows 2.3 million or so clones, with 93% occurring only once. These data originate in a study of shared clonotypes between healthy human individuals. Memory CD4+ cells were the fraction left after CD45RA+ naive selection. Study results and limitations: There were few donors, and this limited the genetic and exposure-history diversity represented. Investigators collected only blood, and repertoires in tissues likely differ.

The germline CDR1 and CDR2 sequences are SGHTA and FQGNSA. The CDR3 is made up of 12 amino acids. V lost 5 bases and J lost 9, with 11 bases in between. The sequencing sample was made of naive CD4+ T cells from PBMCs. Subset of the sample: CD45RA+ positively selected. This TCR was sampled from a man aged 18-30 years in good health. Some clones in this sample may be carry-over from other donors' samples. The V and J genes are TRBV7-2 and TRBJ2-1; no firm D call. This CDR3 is CASSAKRVEQFF. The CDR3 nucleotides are TGTGCCAGCAGCGCCAAACGGGTTGAGCAGTTCTTC.